Listed below are T cell receptor beta chains from one sample, sequenced in a study of metastatic and nonmetastatic thyroid tumors. Via MiXCR, TCRdb re-called the PCR reads. The sample lists some 8,000 clones, 23% seen once, with roughly a quarter in the top ten. Source material: tumor tissue. These TCRs come from a female donor with papillary thyroid cancer or a benign thyroid nodule (not recorded which). Some clones in this sample may be carry-over from other donors' samples. The CDR3 runs from the conserved cysteine through the conserved F or W. Each record gives: CDR3 protein, CDR3 DNA, clone size, J gene, V gene, D gene. The D gene is left open where the match is weak. Part of the rows lack a size; the others show once, few, many or a class for expanded clones.

CDR3: CASSYSGSIGEQFF
DNA: TGCGCCAGCAGCTATAGCGGGAGTATTGGTGAGCAGTTCTTC
size: once
J: TRBJ2-1
V: TRBV5-1
D: TRBD2

CDR3: CASSLQGGSYNEQFF
DNA: TGTGCCAGCAGCTTACAGGGCGGGTCCTACAATGAGCAGTTCTTC
size: .
J: TRBJ2-1
V: TRBV11-3
D: .

CDR3: CASSQEGQGNTIYF
DNA: TGTGCCAGCAGCCAAGAGGGCCAGGGAAACACCATATATTTT
size: many
J: TRBJ1-3
V: TRBV3-1
D: .

CDR3: CASSFDSYNEQFF
DNA: TGTGCCAGCAGTTTTGACAGTTACAATGAGCAGTTCTTC
size: medium-sized
J: TRBJ2-1
V: TRBV27
D: .

CDR3: CASTTAATSQYEQYF
DNA: TGTGCCAGCACCACAGCTGCGACTAGCCAGTACGAGCAGTACTTC
size: medium-sized
J: TRBJ2-7
V: TRBV7-2
D: TRBD2

CDR3: CATARSSGNTIYF
DNA: TGTGCCACCGCCCGATCCTCTGGAAACACCATATATTTT
size: .
J: TRBJ1-3
V: TRBV6-1
D: .

CDR3: CASSRDGEGTEAFF
DNA: TGTGCCAGCAGCCGGGACGGGGAGGGGACTGAAGCTTTCTTT
size: .
J: TRBJ1-1
V: TRBV7-2
D: .

CDR3: CASSGTGSGETQYF
DNA: TGTGCCAGCAGTGGGACAGGTTCGGGGGAGACCCAGTACTTC
size: .
J: TRBJ2-5
V: TRBV2
D: TRBD1

CDR3: CASSTRDTGGNYGYTF
DNA: TGCGCCAGCAGCACCCGGGACACCGGGGGCAACTATGGCTACACCTTC
size: .
J: TRBJ1-2
V: TRBV5-1
D: .

CDR3: CASGLTTSGSFTGELFF
DNA: TGTGCTAGTGGTTTGACGACAAGCGGGAGTTTCACCGGGGAGCTGTTTTTT
size: .
J: TRBJ2-2
V: TRBV12-5
D: TRBD2

CDR3: CASSLGGQGTEAFF
DNA: TGTGCCAGCAGCTTGGGGGGACAGGGGACTGAAGCTTTCTTT
size: medium-sized
J: TRBJ1-1
V: TRBV7-9
D: TRBD1

CDR3: CASILAGPNTGELFF
DNA: TGTGCCAGCATCCTAGCGGGTCCGAACACCGGGGAGCTGTTTTTT
size: .
J: TRBJ2-2
V: TRBV6-1
D: TRBD2

CDR3: CATSDQGRVSTDTQYF
DNA: TGTGCCACCAGTGACCAAGGACGAGTCAGCACAGATACGCAGTATTTT
size: few
J: TRBJ2-3
V: TRBV24-1
D: .

CDR3: CASSLSGEGELFF
DNA: TGTGCCAGCAGCTTATCCGGGGAAGGGGAGCTGTTTTTT
size: many
J: TRBJ2-2
V: TRBV7-3
D: .

CDR3: CAAGDRGNQPQHF
DNA: TGCGCCGCTGGGGACAGGGGGAATCAGCCCCAGCATTTT
size: .
J: TRBJ1-5
V: TRBV10-2
D: TRBD1

CDR3: CAIGTGGNEQYF
DNA: TGTGCCATCGGGACAGGGGGAAACGAGCAGTACTTC
size: medium-sized
J: TRBJ2-7
V: TRBV10-3
D: TRBD1

CDR3: CASSLVTGSTEAFF
DNA: TGTGCCAGCAGCTTAGTTACAGGATCCACTGAAGCTTTCTTT
size: many
J: TRBJ1-1
V: TRBV7-6
D: .

CDR3: CASSVGGFYTF
DNA: TGTGCCAGCAGCGTAGGGGGGTTCTACACCTTC
size: medium-sized
J: TRBJ1-2
V: TRBV7-2
D: .

CDR3: CASSYGQGNQPQHF
DNA: TGTGCCAGCAGTTACGGACAGGGCAATCAGCCCCAGCATTTT
size: medium-sized
J: TRBJ1-5
V: TRBV27
D: TRBD1

CDR3: CARKLAYTDTQYF
DNA: TGTGCCAGAAAGTTAGCTTACACAGATACGCAGTATTTT
size: few
J: TRBJ2-3
V: TRBV27
D: .

CDR3: CASRSGTGNTIYF
DNA: TGCGCCAGCAGGTCGGGGACTGGAAACACCATATATTTT
size: few
J: TRBJ1-3
V: TRBV6-9
D: .

CDR3: CASSLGGLEGYEQYF
DNA: TGTGCCAGCAGTTTGGGGGGCCTCGAAGGGTACGAGCAGTACTTC
size: .
J: TRBJ2-7
V: TRBV12-3/TRBV12-4
D: .

CDR3: CSARGGTGAFF
DNA: TGCAGTGCTAGAGGGGGGACGGGAGCTTTCTTT
size: few
J: TRBJ1-1
V: TRBV20-1
D: .

CDR3: CSVVVTLGNEQFF
DNA: TGCAGCGTTGTCGTGACTTTGGGTAATGAGCAGTTCTTC
size: .
J: TRBJ2-1
V: TRBV29-1
D: .

CDR3: CASRPSGGYTEAFF
DNA: TGTGCCAGCAGGCCTTCGGGGGGGTACACTGAAGCTTTCTTT
size: few
J: TRBJ1-1
V: TRBV12-3/TRBV12-4
D: .

CDR3: CASSLTGGLYEQYF
DNA: TGTGCCAGCAGTTTGACAGGGGGCTTATACGAGCAGTACTTC
size: medium-sized
J: TRBJ2-7
V: TRBV27
D: TRBD1

CDR3: CASSAYGTGGYGYTF
DNA: TGTGCCAGCAGTGCATACGGGACAGGGGGCTATGGCTACACCTTC
size: .
J: TRBJ1-2
V: TRBV2
D: TRBD1

CDR3: CASIVASWSRGTGELFF
DNA: TGTGCCAGCATCGTCGCTAGCTGGTCCCGGGGGACCGGGGAGCTGTTTTTT
size: .
J: TRBJ2-2
V: TRBV9
D: .

CDR3: CASSFSLVGIQYF
DNA: TGTGCCAGCAGTTTTAGTTTGGTTGGCATTCAGTACTTC
size: many
J: TRBJ2-4
V: TRBV27
D: .

CDR3: CASTPLSGPNTGELFF
DNA: TGTGCCAGCACCCCCCTATCGGGTCCGAACACCGGGGAGCTATTTTTC
size: .
J: TRBJ2-2
V: TRBV6-1
D: .

CDR3: CASSLGQGGNIQYF
DNA: TGTGCCAGCAGCCTGGGACAGGGGGGAAACATTCAGTACTTC
size: many
J: TRBJ2-4
V: TRBV7-8
D: TRBD1

CDR3: CASSYSLGTGGETQYF
DNA: TGTGCCAGCAGTTACTCCCTAGGGACAGGGGGAGAGACCCAGTACTTC
size: few
J: TRBJ2-5
V: TRBV6-2/TRBV6-3
D: TRBD1

CDR3: CASTPLTWTSGGSSYEQYF
DNA: TGTGCCAGCACTCCTTTGACTTGGACTAGCGGGGGGAGCTCCTACGAGCAGTACTTC
size: .
J: TRBJ2-7
V: TRBV28
D: TRBD2

CDR3: CASTKTGENTEAFF
DNA: TGTGCCAGCACTAAAACGGGGGAGAACACTGAAGCTTTCTTT
size: many
J: TRBJ1-1
V: TRBV5-4
D: .

CDR3: CASALTGTSKETQYF
DNA: TGTGCTAGTGCTCTCACCGGGACTTCGAAAGAGACCCAGTACTTC
size: .
J: TRBJ2-5
V: TRBV12-5
D: .

CDR3: CASSRDSTTTGELFF
DNA: TGCGCCAGCAGCAGGGACAGTACTACGACCGGGGAGCTGTTTTTT
size: many
J: TRBJ2-2
V: TRBV5-1
D: TRBD1

CDR3: CSAIYRIGKTEAFF
DNA: TGCAGTGCGATCTACAGGATTGGTAAAACTGAAGCTTTCTTT
size: many
J: TRBJ1-1
V: TRBV20-1
D: .

CDR3: CVSSLRTSGSTDTQYF
DNA: TGTGTCAGCAGCCTGCGGACTAGCGGGAGCACAGATACGCAGTATTTT
size: .
J: TRBJ2-3
V: TRBV14
D: TRBD2

CDR3: CASGPKSPPASNTEAFF
DNA: TGTGCTAGTGGCCCAAAGTCCCCCCCCGCTTCGAACACTGAAGCTTTCTTT
size: many
J: TRBJ1-1
V: TRBV12-5
D: .

CDR3: CASSHLGEGAEAFF
DNA: TGCGCCAGCAGCCACCTAGGAGAGGGCGCTGAAGCTTTCTTT
size: many
J: TRBJ1-1
V: TRBV4-1
D: .